This T cell receptor beta chain was sequenced during a study of blood T cells in healthy people across ages. The second PCR ran roughly 6 to 11 cycles with a sample-barcoded 5' primer and J-beta primers. All samples yielded 2.5 million or more CDR3-containing paired-end reads. TCRdb reprocessed the 5' RACE reads via MiXCR and lists one record per CDR3 protein. Of some 1.5 million distinct CDR3 sequences in the sample, approximately 28% were seen once. The CDR3 extends over 14 amino acids. Germline CDR1 is SGDLS and CDR2 is YYNGEE. Regarding this clonotype: Its target is not known. One end of the junction does not line up with germline, which may come from a read error.

Isolation per sample recovered at least 7 million PBMCs. Study-level points and caveats: Diversity of TCR beta per million T cells declined in a roughly linear way with age. Among long-lived donors, naive CD4+ cells were more numerous and diversity higher than in aged donors.

The sample taken for sequencing was blood. J is TRBJ2-5 and V is TRBV9; tentative D call: TRBD1 (6 bases). The clonotype was recovered from a woman in her thirties in good health. The CDR3 reads CAGSVVSSAGEQYF. CDR3 coding DNA: TGTGCCGGCAGCGTAGTCAGTTCCGCAGGGGAGCAGTACTTC.